A selection of T cell receptor beta chains follows, all from one sample in a study of T cell repertoires in cytomegalovirus infection. TCRdb passed the reads through MiXCR, listing each CDR3 protein once. The table lists a few hundred thousand distinct CDR3 sequences, approximately 22% of them singletons. The material sequenced was CD8+ T cells from PBMCs. These receptors were obtained from a human donor in good health (CMV status not recorded). Some clones in this sample may be carry-over from other donors' samples. Each CDR3 is given with its conserved first and last residue. Fields, in order: V gene, clone size, D gene, J gene, CDR3 protein, CDR3 DNA. The D gene is left open where the match is weak. Expanded clones get a size class; other rows say once, few or many, or leave the size out.

TRBV26	few	NA	TRBJ1-5	CASSSNRGGYSNQPQHF	TGTGCCAGCAGTTCAAACCGCGGGGGGTATAGCAATCAGCCCCAGCATTTT
TRBV28	NA	NA	TRBJ2-3	CASSSGSSTDTQYF	TGTGCCAGCAGTTCGGGGAGTAGCACAGATACGCAGTATTTT
TRBV7-3	many	TRBD1	TRBJ2-5	CASSLGQGRWETQYF	TGTGCCAGCAGCCTCGGACAGGGGCGATGGGAGACCCAGTACTTC
TRBV10-3	few	NA	TRBJ1-6	CAISDDREVSPLHF	TGTGCCATCAGTGACGACCGGGAAGTTTCACCCCTCCACTTT
TRBV24-1	NA	NA	TRBJ2-1	CATSDLWEQFF	TGTGCCACCAGTGATTTGTGGGAGCAGTTCTTC
TRBV27	NA	NA	TRBJ1-1	CASSLEAGNLNTEAFF	TGTGCCAGCAGTTTGGAGGCGGGGAATTTGAACACTGAAGCTTTCTTT
TRBV7-7	few	NA	TRBJ2-7	CASSHSTGDEQYF	TGTGCCAGCAGCCACTCGACGGGGGACGAGCAGTACTTC
TRBV23-1	NA	TRBD1	TRBJ2-7	CASSPQTGAVYEQYF	TGCGCCAGCAGTCCGCAGACAGGGGCCGTATACGAGCAGTACTTC
TRBV28	few	NA	TRBJ2-7	CASSPGSRGLFSYEQYF	TGTGCCAGCAGCCCCGGATCCAGGGGACTTTTCTCCTACGAGCAGTACTTC
TRBV2	NA	NA	TRBJ2-3	CASSALITDTQYF	TGTGCCAGCAGTGCACTTATCACAGATACGCAGTATTTT
TRBV28	NA	NA	TRBJ1-6	CASMFRQGGSPLHF	TGTGCCAGCATGTTCCGGCAGGGCGGTTCACCCCTCCACTTT
TRBV7-8	many	TRBD2	TRBJ2-2	CASSFGRGGLPNTGELFF	TGTGCCAGCAGCTTTGGGCGGGGGGGCCTCCCGAACACCGGGGAGCTGTTTTTT
TRBV19	once	TRBD1	TRBJ2-1	CASNPGGPYNEQFF	TGTGCCAGTAATCCAGGGGGACCCTACAATGAGCAGTTCTTC
TRBV5-6	NA	TRBD1	TRBJ1-2	CASSTTGQIYGYTF	TGTGCCAGCAGCACCACGGGACAGATCTATGGCTACACCTTC
TRBV7-2	many	TRBD1	TRBJ1-2	CASSLGDRGPYGYTF	TGTGCCAGCAGCTTAGGGGACAGGGGGCCGTATGGCTACACCTTC
TRBV19	NA	NA	TRBJ1-1	CASRHNRGLNTEAFF	TGTGCCAGTAGACACAACAGAGGATTGAACACTGAAGCTTTCTTT